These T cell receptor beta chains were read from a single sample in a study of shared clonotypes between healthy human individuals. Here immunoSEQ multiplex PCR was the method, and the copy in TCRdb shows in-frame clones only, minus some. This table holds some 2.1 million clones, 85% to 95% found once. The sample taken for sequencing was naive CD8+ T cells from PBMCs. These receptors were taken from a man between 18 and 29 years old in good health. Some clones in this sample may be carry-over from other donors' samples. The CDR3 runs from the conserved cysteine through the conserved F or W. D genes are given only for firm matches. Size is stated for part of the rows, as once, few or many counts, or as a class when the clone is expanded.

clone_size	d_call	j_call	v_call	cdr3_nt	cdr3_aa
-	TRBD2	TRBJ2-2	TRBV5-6	TGTGCCAGCAGCCCAGAGGGACTAGCGGGCACCGGGGAGCTGTTTTTT	CASSPEGLAGTGELFF
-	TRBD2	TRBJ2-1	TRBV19	TGTGCCAGTAGTATAGACTCTCTAGCGGGAGAACTCAATGAGCAGTTCTTC	CASSIDSLAGELNEQFF
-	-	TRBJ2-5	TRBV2	TGTGCCACCCTAGGGACACCCCAAGAGACCCAGTACTTC	CATLGTPQETQYF
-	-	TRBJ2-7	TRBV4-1	TGCGCCAGCAGCCAAGATCATCTCGCCCCCTACGAGCAGTACTTC	CASSQDHLAPYEQYF
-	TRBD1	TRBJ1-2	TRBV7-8	TGTGCCAGCAGCTTCGGGACAGGGGGTCTTGGCTACACCTTC	CASSFGTGGLGYTF
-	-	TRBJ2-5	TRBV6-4	TGTGCCACCCTGGAGACCCAGTACTTC	CATLETQYF
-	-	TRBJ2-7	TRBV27	TGTGCCAGCAGTTTATCGGGGGATAGCTCCTACGAGCAGTACTTC	CASSLSGDSSYEQYF
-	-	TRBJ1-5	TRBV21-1	TGTGCCAGCCGGCCCGGGACAGTACTTTGTAATCAGCCCCAGCATTTT	CASRPGTVLCNQPQHF
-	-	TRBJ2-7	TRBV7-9	TGTGCCAGCAGCTTAGGGCCGGAGCAGCACTTC	CASSLGPEQHF
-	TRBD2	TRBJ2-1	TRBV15	TGTGCCACCAGCAGACTAGCGGGAGGGATCTACAATGAGCAGTTCTTC	CATSRLAGGIYNEQFF
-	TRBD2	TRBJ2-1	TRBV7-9	TGTGCCAGCAGCTCCCCGGAGCGGGAGGGGTCCCCCTACAATGAGCAGTTCTTC	CASSSPEREGSPYNEQFF
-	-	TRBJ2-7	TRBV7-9	TGTGCCAGCAGCGGAAGGTGGGACTCCTACTCCTACGAGCAGTACTTC	CASSGRWDSYSYEQYF
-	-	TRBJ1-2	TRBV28	TGTGCCAGCAGCTATTCGGGCCCTACGACTGGCTACACCTTC	CASSYSGPTTGYTF
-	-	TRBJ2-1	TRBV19	TGTGCCAGTAGTATCCGGGATCCTATTAATGAGCAGTTCTTC	CASSIRDPINEQFF
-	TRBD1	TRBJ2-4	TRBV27	TGTGCCAGCAGTTTAGTGGGGGACAGCCGGACCATTCAGTACTTC	CASSLVGDSRTIQYF
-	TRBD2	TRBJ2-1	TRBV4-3	TGCGCCAGCTCAGCGGGAGTTCGCAATGAGCAGTTCTTC	CASSAGVRNEQFF
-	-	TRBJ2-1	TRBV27	TGTGCCAGCAGTTTCGGGGGAAATGAGCAGTTCTTC	CASSFGGNEQFF
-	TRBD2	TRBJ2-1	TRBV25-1	TGTGCCAGCAGTGATCTAGCGGGGCTAAATGAGCAGTTCTTC	CASSDLAGLNEQFF
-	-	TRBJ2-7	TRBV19	TGTGCCAGTAGTAATCTCTTGAATTGGCCGTACGAGCAGTACTTC	CASSNLLNWPYEQYF
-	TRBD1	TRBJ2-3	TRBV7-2	TGTGCCAGCAGCAAGCCAAGGGTGGACAGGCGATCATCCGGGGATACGCAGTATTTT	CASSKPRVDRRSSGDTQYF
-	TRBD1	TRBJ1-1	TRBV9	TGTGCCAGTAACCAGGGGGCCCTCACTGAAGCTTTCTTT	CASNQGALTEAFF
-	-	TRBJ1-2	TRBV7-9	TGTGCCAGCAGCGCCGGAGGGCCTTTCTATGGCTACACCTTC	CASSAGGPFYGYTF
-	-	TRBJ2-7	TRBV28	TGTGCCAGCAGTTATTACAAAACCTACGAGCAGTACTTC	CASSYYKTYEQYF
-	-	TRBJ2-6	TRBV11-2	TGTGCCAGCAGGGCCTCTGGGGCCAACGTCCTGACTTTC	CASRASGANVLTF
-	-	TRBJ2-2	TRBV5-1	TGCGCCAGCAGCTTGAATCAGGGGGGAGGCACCGGGGAGCTGTTTTTT	CASSLNQGGGTGELFF
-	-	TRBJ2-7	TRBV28	TGTGCCAGCCCTCATGAGAAGACCTCCTACGAGCAGTACTTC	CASPHEKTSYEQYF
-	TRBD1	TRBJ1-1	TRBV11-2	TGTGCCAGCAGCTTAGAAGGCGTCAGGGGGTATTTCACTGAAGCTTTCTTT	CASSLEGVRGYFTEAFF
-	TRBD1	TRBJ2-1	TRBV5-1	TGCGCCAGCAGCTTTGGGGACAGGGACGCCTACAATGAGCAGTTCTTC	CASSFGDRDAYNEQFF
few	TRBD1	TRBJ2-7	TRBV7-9	TGTGCCAGCAGCTCCCGGGACAGCTACGAGCAGTACTTC	CASSSRDSYEQYF
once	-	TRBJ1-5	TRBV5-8	TGTGCCAGCAGCCAGAGCGAGAATAGCAATCAGCCCCAGCATTTT	CASSQSENSNQPQHF
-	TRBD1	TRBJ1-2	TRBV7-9	TGTGCCAGCAGCTTAGCCCAGGGGGGTTACTATGGCTACACCTTC	CASSLAQGGYYGYTF
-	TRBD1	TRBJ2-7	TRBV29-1	TGCAGCGTTGAAAGACAGGGACCCTACGAGCAGTACTTC	CSVERQGPYEQYF
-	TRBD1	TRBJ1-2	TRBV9	TGTGCCAGCAGCCCACTACTGTCGGACAGGGGAGGAGGCTACACCTTC	CASSPLLSDRGGGYTF
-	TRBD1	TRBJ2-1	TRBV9	TGTGCCAGCAGCTCCCTCGACAGGGGCTACAATGAGCAGTTCTTC	CASSSLDRGYNEQFF
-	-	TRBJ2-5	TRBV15	TGTGCCACCGGAGCTCAAGAGACCCAGTACTTC	CATGAQETQYF
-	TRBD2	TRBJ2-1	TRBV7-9	TGTGCCACCACGACTAGCGCCGCGGTAGAGCAGTTCTTC	CATTTSAAVEQFF
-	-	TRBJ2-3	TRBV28	TGTGCCAGCAGTACGAGGTTCACAGATACGCAGTATTTT	CASSTRFTDTQYF
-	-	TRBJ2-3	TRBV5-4	TGTGCCAGCAGCTTGGGGGGAGATACGCAGTATTTT	CASSLGGDTQYF
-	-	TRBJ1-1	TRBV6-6	TGTGCCAGCAGTGCGTCGGGACTAACGAACACTGAAGCTTTCTTT	CASSASGLTNTEAFF
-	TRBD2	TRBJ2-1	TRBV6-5	TGTGCCAGCAGTTACTCGCTAGCGGCGTACAATGAGCAGTTCTTC	CASSYSLAAYNEQFF
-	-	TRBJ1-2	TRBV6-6	TGTGCCAGCAGTTACAGGCCGGGCTATGGCTACACCTTC	CASSYRPGYGYTF
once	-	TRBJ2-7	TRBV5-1	TGCGCCAGCAGCTTGCGGGCAGGCGGGGGCATCGAGCAGTACTTC	CASSLRAGGGIEQYF
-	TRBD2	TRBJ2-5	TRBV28	TGTGCCAGCAGTCCCCTAACGGGAGGGGGGGAGACCCAGTACTTC	CASSPLTGGGETQYF
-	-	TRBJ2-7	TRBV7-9	TGTGCCAGCAGCTCAACAGGATCTGACCCCACCTACGAGCAGTACTTC	CASSSTGSDPTYEQYF
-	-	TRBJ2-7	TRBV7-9	TGTGCCAGCAGCTTAGGACCGCGCAGCGACGAGCAGTACTTC	CASSLGPRSDEQYF
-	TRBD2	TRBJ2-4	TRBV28	TGTGCCAGCAGTCACTTCCTGGAGGTAGCGGGAGGGGGCATTCAGTACTTC	CASSHFLEVAGGGIQYF
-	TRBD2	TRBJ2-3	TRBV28	TGTGCCAGCAGTTTGCTAGCGGGCCGCACAGATACGCAGTATTTT	CASSLLAGRTDTQYF
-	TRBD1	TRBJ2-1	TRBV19	TGTGCCAGTAGTCGCCGTCCCGGGACAGGGGGTATGTATGAGCAGTTCTTC	CASSRRPGTGGMYEQFF
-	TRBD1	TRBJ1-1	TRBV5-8	TGTGCCAGCAGCTGGGATACAGGGGGCTGGACTGAAGCTTTCTTT	CASSWDTGGWTEAFF
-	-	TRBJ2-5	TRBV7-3	TGTGCCAGCAGCTTAACTAGGAAGGCAGGGGAGACCCAGTACTTC	CASSLTRKAGETQYF